This T cell receptor (beta chain) was identified during a study of T cell responses to AZD1222 COVID-19 vaccine. This clone was seen only once. Its antigen is still unknown. Assay used: immunoSEQ multiplex PCR; TCRdb lists only in-frame clones, some missing. The data show 240,000 or so clones, just over 90% seen once. Overall study findings and caveats: The study sampled repertoires only after the peak T cell response.

V lost 3 bases and J lost 3, with 12 bases in between. The germline CDR1 and CDR2 sequences are SQVTM and ANQGSEA. This CDR3 is 14 amino acids long. The TCR was taken from an adult in good health. The source material was peripheral blood, sampled on day 0 of AZD1222 vaccination. The V gene is TRBV29-1, the J gene TRBJ2-1, with D perhaps TRBD1 (5 bases). CDR3 bases: TGCAGCGTTGAGTATCGACAGAACTACAATGAGCAGTTCTTC. It translates to CSVEYRQNYNEQFF.